These T cell receptor beta chains were read from a single sample in a study of blood T cell repertoires in COVID-19. The repertoire was sequenced with immunoSEQ multiplex PCR; TCRdb's copy has only in-frame clones and lacks some. This sample yields 250,000 to 300,000 clones, of which about 89% are seen a single time; over 2% belongs to the top ten. The sequencing sample was made of peripheral blood. The source of these receptors is a woman under 40 with COVID-19, enrolled during active disease. Each CDR3 is given with its conserved first and last residue. Fields, in order: clone size, J gene, D gene, V gene, CDR3 DNA, CDR3 protein. A D gene is named only where the DNA matches it firmly. Expanded clones get a size class; other rows say once, few or many, or leave the size out.

clone size: .
J gene: TRBJ2-7
D gene: .
V gene: TRBV11-2
CDR3 DNA: TGTGCCAGCAGCTCCCCGAACGCAGCGGACTACGAGCAGTACTTC
CDR3 protein: CASSSPNAADYEQYF

clone size: .
J gene: TRBJ2-2
D gene: .
V gene: TRBV10-1
CDR3 DNA: TGCGCCAGCAGTGATCTCAGGGCCGGCGGGGAGCTGTTTTTT
CDR3 protein: CASSDLRAGGELFF

clone size: .
J gene: TRBJ2-3
D gene: TRBD2
V gene: TRBV18
CDR3 DNA: TGTGCCAGCTCACCTACGGTAGCGGGACAAGATACGCAGTATTTT
CDR3 protein: CASSPTVAGQDTQYF

clone size: many
J gene: TRBJ1-1
D gene: .
V gene: TRBV6-5
CDR3 DNA: TGTGCCAGCAGTTCACCTACAGGGTTTGACACTGAAGCTTTCTTT
CDR3 protein: CASSSPTGFDTEAFF

clone size: .
J gene: TRBJ2-2
D gene: TRBD1
V gene: TRBV11-1
CDR3 DNA: TGTGCCAGCAGCTTATGGGGGACAGAAAACACCGGGGAGCTGTTTTTT
CDR3 protein: CASSLWGTENTGELFF

clone size: .
J gene: TRBJ2-7
D gene: TRBD2
V gene: TRBV4-2
CDR3 DNA: TGTGCCAGCAGCCAAGAGGGAGGGCCAGCCTACGAGCAGTACTTC
CDR3 protein: CASSQEGGPAYEQYF

clone size: .
J gene: TRBJ2-7
D gene: TRBD1
V gene: TRBV27
CDR3 DNA: TGTGCCAGCAGGGACAGGTTAGGAGGCTACGAGCAGTACTTC
CDR3 protein: CASRDRLGGYEQYF

clone size: .
J gene: TRBJ2-2
D gene: .
V gene: TRBV12-3/TRBV12-4
CDR3 DNA: TGTGCCAGCAGTCTTACAGGGACCGGGGAGCTGTTTTTT
CDR3 protein: CASSLTGTGELFF

clone size: .
J gene: TRBJ1-6
D gene: .
V gene: TRBV11-2
CDR3 DNA: TGTGCCAGCAGCCCCGACAGCAGCAATTCACCCCTCCACTTT
CDR3 protein: CASSPDSSNSPLHF

clone size: .
J gene: TRBJ2-7
D gene: .
V gene: TRBV30
CDR3 DNA: TGTGCCTGGAGTGATCTGGGTAGGAGCTCCTACGAGCAGTACTTC
CDR3 protein: CAWSDLGRSSYEQYF

clone size: .
J gene: TRBJ2-1
D gene: TRBD2
V gene: TRBV18
CDR3 DNA: TGTGCCAGCTCACCCTACCCGGCTAGCGGGAGCAATGAGCAGTTCTTC
CDR3 protein: CASSPYPASGSNEQFF

clone size: .
J gene: TRBJ2-7
D gene: TRBD2
V gene: TRBV27
CDR3 DNA: TGTGCCAGCAGCGGACTAGCGGGTGTGGAAGAGCAGTACTTC
CDR3 protein: CASSGLAGVEEQYF

clone size: .
J gene: TRBJ1-1
D gene: .
V gene: TRBV14
CDR3 DNA: TGTGCCAGCAGCCCCAGGGTGAAGAACACTGAAGCTTTCTTT
CDR3 protein: CASSPRVKNTEAFF

clone size: .
J gene: TRBJ1-4
D gene: .
V gene: TRBV2
CDR3 DNA: TGTGCCAGCAACCTGGACTGGACTAATGAAAAACTGTTTTTT
CDR3 protein: CASNLDWTNEKLFF

clone size: .
J gene: TRBJ2-3
D gene: .
V gene: TRBV11-3
CDR3 DNA: TGTGCCAGCAGCTTAGGCCATGTCGGGTTAACAGATACGCAGTATTTT
CDR3 protein: CASSLGHVGLTDTQYF

clone size: .
J gene: TRBJ1-3
D gene: .
V gene: TRBV2
CDR3 DNA: TGTGCCAGCAGTGGACAGTACGGCTCTGGAAACACCATATATTTT
CDR3 protein: CASSGQYGSGNTIYF

clone size: .
J gene: TRBJ2-1
D gene: .
V gene: TRBV29-1
CDR3 DNA: TGCAGCGTTGAAGTCGTAAGGGGTGAGCAGTTCTTC
CDR3 protein: CSVEVVRGEQFF

clone size: .
J gene: TRBJ2-7
D gene: .
V gene: TRBV11-2
CDR3 DNA: TGTGCCAGCAGCTTAGTGGGGGGGCCCTACGAGCAGTACTTC
CDR3 protein: CASSLVGGPYEQYF

clone size: once
J gene: TRBJ2-7
D gene: TRBD2
V gene: TRBV20-1
CDR3 DNA: TGCAGTGCTAGTCAGCAACTAGCGGGATACGAGCAGTACTTC
CDR3 protein: CSASQQLAGYEQYF

clone size: .
J gene: TRBJ2-2
D gene: .
V gene: TRBV6-6
CDR3 DNA: TGTGCCAGCAGTTACTCAGGGGGTAACCGGGAGCTGTTTTTT
CDR3 protein: CASSYSGGNRELFF

clone size: .
J gene: TRBJ1-2
D gene: TRBD1
V gene: TRBV4-1
CDR3 DNA: TGCGCCAGCAGCCAACAAGGGACAGGGTATGGCTACACCTTC
CDR3 protein: CASSQQGTGYGYTF

clone size: .
J gene: TRBJ1-1
D gene: TRBD1
V gene: TRBV29-1
CDR3 DNA: TGCAGCGTTGCGCCTGCTACGGGACAGCCGAACACTGAAGCTTTCTTT
CDR3 protein: CSVAPATGQPNTEAFF

clone size: once
J gene: TRBJ2-7
D gene: .
V gene: TRBV5-1
CDR3 DNA: TGCGCCAGCAGCTTGGATTCTGTTAGCTCCTACGAGCAGTACTTC
CDR3 protein: CASSLDSVSSYEQYF

clone size: .
J gene: TRBJ2-1
D gene: TRBD2
V gene: TRBV19
CDR3 DNA: TGTGCCAGTAGTAATCCCAGCGGGAGGGCCGGGAATGAGCAGTTCTTC
CDR3 protein: CASSNPSGRAGNEQFF

clone size: .
J gene: TRBJ1-4
D gene: TRBD1
V gene: TRBV4-1
CDR3 DNA: TGCGCCAGCAGCCAAGAGGGACAGGGGGCAACCGAAAAACTGTTTTTT
CDR3 protein: CASSQEGQGATEKLFF

clone size: .
J gene: TRBJ1-5
D gene: .
V gene: TRBV6-6
CDR3 DNA: TGTGCCAGCAGTGGACAGTTCAATCAGCCCCAGCATTTT
CDR3 protein: CASSGQFNQPQHF

clone size: .
J gene: TRBJ1-1
D gene: .
V gene: TRBV29-1
CDR3 DNA: TGCAGCGTTAGTGGGCCGACAGGCATGAACACTGAAGCTTTCTTT
CDR3 protein: CSVSGPTGMNTEAFF

clone size: .
J gene: TRBJ2-3
D gene: .
V gene: TRBV7-9
CDR3 DNA: TGTGCCAGCAGCTCCTCCCGCATAGCGGCAAGCACAGATACGCAGTATTTT
CDR3 protein: CASSSSRIAASTDTQYF

clone size: .
J gene: TRBJ1-1
D gene: .
V gene: TRBV7-2
CDR3 DNA: TGTGCCAGCAGCTTACAGGGTTTGGAAGCTTTCTTT
CDR3 protein: CASSLQGLEAFF

clone size: .
J gene: TRBJ2-1
D gene: TRBD2
V gene: TRBV5-4
CDR3 DNA: TGTGCCAGCAGCTTGGTTGCTAGCGGGGACAATGAGCAGTTCTTC
CDR3 protein: CASSLVASGDNEQFF

clone size: .
J gene: TRBJ2-7
D gene: TRBD2
V gene: TRBV28
CDR3 DNA: TGTGCCACCCGGAGAAGCGGGAGCTCCTACGAGCAGTACTTC
CDR3 protein: CATRRSGSSYEQYF

clone size: few
J gene: TRBJ1-4
D gene: TRBD1
V gene: TRBV5-1
CDR3 DNA: TGCGCCAGCAGCTTGGGGATCGGCAGGGGGCGTGGCAATAATGAAAAACTGTTTTTT
CDR3 protein: CASSLGIGRGRGNNEKLFF

clone size: .
J gene: TRBJ2-6
D gene: .
V gene: TRBV5-4
CDR3 DNA: TGTGCCAGCAGCTTATCGAGCTCTGGGGCCAACGTCCTGACTTTC
CDR3 protein: CASSLSSSGANVLTF

clone size: .
J gene: TRBJ1-2
D gene: .
V gene: TRBV29-1
CDR3 DNA: TGCAGCGTTGAAATGGGGGGGAGGAATGGCTACACCTTC
CDR3 protein: CSVEMGGRNGYTF

clone size: .
J gene: TRBJ2-3
D gene: .
V gene: TRBV20-1
CDR3 DNA: TGCAGTGCCGGACTACCAGATACGCAGTATTTT
CDR3 protein: CSAGLPDTQYF

clone size: .
J gene: TRBJ2-1
D gene: .
V gene: TRBV11-2
CDR3 DNA: TGTGCCAGCAGCTTAGTAGGGGTCCACAATGAGCAGTTCTTC
CDR3 protein: CASSLVGVHNEQFF

clone size: .
J gene: TRBJ2-2
D gene: TRBD1
V gene: TRBV18
CDR3 DNA: TGTGCCAGCTCACACCAGGGGGCAGCTGGGCTAGCTTCCCAAAGGGGCACCGGGGAGCTGTTTTTT
CDR3 protein: CASSHQGAAGLASQRGTGELFF

clone size: .
J gene: TRBJ2-1
D gene: TRBD2
V gene: TRBV5-8
CDR3 DNA: TGTGCCAGCAGCTTGGGTAGCGGGAGCTACAATGAGCAGTTCTTC
CDR3 protein: CASSLGSGSYNEQFF

clone size: .
J gene: TRBJ2-7
D gene: TRBD2
V gene: TRBV4-2
CDR3 DNA: TGTGCCAGCAGCCAACGTCTAGCGGGAGACGAGCAGTACTTC
CDR3 protein: CASSQRLAGDEQYF

clone size: .
J gene: TRBJ1-6
D gene: TRBD1
V gene: TRBV18
CDR3 DNA: TGTGCCAGCTCAGGACAGGGGTTGGATTCACCCCTCCACTTT
CDR3 protein: CASSGQGLDSPLHF

clone size: .
J gene: TRBJ2-1
D gene: .
V gene: TRBV19
CDR3 DNA: TGTGCCAGTAGTTCCTCGGAGCACACCTACAATGAGCAGTTCTTC
CDR3 protein: CASSSSEHTYNEQFF

clone size: .
J gene: TRBJ1-1
D gene: TRBD1
V gene: TRBV10-3
CDR3 DNA: TGTGCCATCAGCGGACAGGGGCTGAACACTGAAGCTTTCTTT
CDR3 protein: CAISGQGLNTEAFF

clone size: .
J gene: TRBJ2-1
D gene: TRBD2
V gene: TRBV27
CDR3 DNA: TGTGCCAGCAGTCACCGGACTAGCGGGAGCAATGAGCAGTTCTTC
CDR3 protein: CASSHRTSGSNEQFF

clone size: .
J gene: TRBJ1-5
D gene: TRBD1
V gene: TRBV2
CDR3 DNA: TGTGCCAGCAGCGGGACAGTCGTTAATCAGCCCCAGCATTTT
CDR3 protein: CASSGTVVNQPQHF

clone size: .
J gene: TRBJ2-2
D gene: .
V gene: TRBV6-5
CDR3 DNA: TGTGCCAGCAGTTACTCCAGGGAAGGGACCGGGGAGCTGTTTTTT
CDR3 protein: CASSYSREGTGELFF

clone size: .
J gene: TRBJ2-5
D gene: TRBD1
V gene: TRBV27
CDR3 DNA: TGTGCCAGCACTACTACAGGGGGCGCATCATTTTTTGAGACCCAGTACTTC
CDR3 protein: CASTTTGGASFFETQYF

clone size: .
J gene: TRBJ2-1
D gene: .
V gene: TRBV4-1
CDR3 DNA: TGCGCCAGCAGCCAAGCTTACTACAATGAGCAGTTCTTC
CDR3 protein: CASSQAYYNEQFF

clone size: .
J gene: TRBJ1-1
D gene: .
V gene: TRBV19
CDR3 DNA: TGTGCCAGTAGTATTCAGGGGTCAAGTGAAGCTTTCTTT
CDR3 protein: CASSIQGSSEAFF

clone size: few
J gene: TRBJ2-7
D gene: .
V gene: TRBV24-1
CDR3 DNA: TGTGCCACCAGTGGGGGAACAGCGGTGAAAGAGCAGTACTTC
CDR3 protein: CATSGGTAVKEQYF

clone size: .
J gene: TRBJ1-2
D gene: .
V gene: TRBV28
CDR3 DNA: TGTGCCAGCAGTATCCCGACAGCCCCCTATGGCTACACCTTC
CDR3 protein: CASSIPTAPYGYTF

clone size: .
J gene: TRBJ2-3
D gene: TRBD1
V gene: TRBV7-3
CDR3 DNA: TGTGCCAGCAGCCTCCGGACAGGGGAGGATACGCAGTATTTT
CDR3 protein: CASSLRTGEDTQYF

clone size: once
J gene: TRBJ2-3
D gene: .
V gene: TRBV29-1
CDR3 DNA: TGCAGCGTTGAAAGTTTGGCGGCAGATACGCAGTATTTT
CDR3 protein: CSVESLAADTQYF

clone size: .
J gene: TRBJ2-5
D gene: .
V gene: TRBV7-9
CDR3 DNA: TGTGCCAGCAGCTTATCAAGTCCTATCCATTGGACCCAGTACTTC
CDR3 protein: CASSLSSPIHWTQYF

clone size: few
J gene: TRBJ1-2
D gene: TRBD1
V gene: TRBV2
CDR3 DNA: TGTGCCAGCTCAAACAGGGGTGGCTACACCTTC
CDR3 protein: CASSNRGGYTF

clone size: .
J gene: TRBJ2-7
D gene: TRBD1
V gene: TRBV27
CDR3 DNA: TGTGCCAGCAGTTTGACAGGGGGAGCCTACGAGCAGTACTTC
CDR3 protein: CASSLTGGAYEQYF

clone size: .
J gene: TRBJ2-3
D gene: TRBD2
V gene: TRBV14
CDR3 DNA: TGTGCCAGCAGCCAGGGGTTTGCGGGAGAGGCGGATACGCAGTATTTT
CDR3 protein: CASSQGFAGEADTQYF

clone size: .
J gene: TRBJ2-5
D gene: .
V gene: TRBV24-1
CDR3 DNA: TGTGCCACCGGGGAGCAAGAGACCCAGTACTTC
CDR3 protein: CATGEQETQYF

clone size: .
J gene: TRBJ2-1
D gene: .
V gene: TRBV6-5
CDR3 DNA: TGTGCCAGCAGTTACCAAGCGGAAAGCTCCTACAATGAGCAGTTCTTC
CDR3 protein: CASSYQAESSYNEQFF

clone size: .
J gene: TRBJ2-1
D gene: .
V gene: TRBV5-1
CDR3 DNA: TGCGCCAGCAGCTTGGGGCATGAGCAGTTCTTC
CDR3 protein: CASSLGHEQFF

clone size: once
J gene: TRBJ1-3
D gene: .
V gene: TRBV30
CDR3 DNA: TGTGCCTGGAGTGACCTAAGCTCTGGAAACACCATATATTTT
CDR3 protein: CAWSDLSSGNTIYF